This entry lists 26 T cell receptor beta chains sequenced from one sample in a study of blood T cell repertoires in COVID-19 (TCRdb year 2020). The library was obtained by the immunoSEQ multiplex PCR assay. The immuneACCESS repertoire file appears here via TCRdb, limited to in-frame rearrangements. These files lack a portion of the clones; in checked studies, under half of the deficit traces to unresolved V genes, and the cause of the others is not known. The sample table holds 150,000 to 200,000 clones, of which approximately 81% were seen once. Jointly, the top ten make up roughly 8.6% of the sample. The sample taken for sequencing was PBMCs or T cells enriched from blood (not recorded which). The receptor source for this set is a woman in her forties or fifties who had recovered from COVID-19.

The gene calls are TRBV7-6 and TRBJ2-2, with 10 nucleotides matching TRBD2. The CDR3 is made up of 17 amino acids. V lost 1 base to trimming and J lost 3 bases; unmatched junction nucleotides: 5. Germline loops: CDR1 SGHVS, CDR2 FNYEAQ. CDR3 sequence reads: CASSLGASGGYTGELFF. CDR3 in DNA: TGTGCCAGCAGCTTAGGGGCTAGCGGGGGTTACACCGGGGAGCTGTTTTTT.

The sample holds one count of this clone. This CDR3 reads CVATGGNNEKLFF. The DNA of the CDR3 is TGCGTGGCCACCGGGGGAAATAATGAAAAACTGTTTTTT. The J gene is TRBJ1-4, the V gene TRBV23-1, with D possibly being TRBD1 (5 bases). TRBV23-1 is an open reading frame whose function is uncertain. The CDR3 covers 13 residues.

The V gene is TRBV5-4, the J gene TRBJ2-7; 7 positions agree with TRBD1. The CDR3 length is 15 residues. Losses at the gene ends were 0 bases for V and 3 bases for J; bases not matched to a gene: 6. Germline CDR1 reads SGHNT; CDR2 reads YYREEE (reference sequence). For the CDR3, the DNA is TGTGCCAGCAGCTTGGCGACAGGGTCGGTCTACGAGCAGTACTTC. This sequence encodes CASSLATGSVYEQYF.

The CDR3 protein is CASSQQEEDLNEKLFF. The CDR3, as DNA: TGCGCCAGCAGCCAACAGGAAGAAGACCTTAATGAAAAACTGTTTTTT. The chain is built from TRBV4-1 and TRBJ1-4, with D hard to call. V lost 2 bases and J lost 4, with 14 bases in between. The germline V gene has CDR1 MGHRA and CDR2 YSYEKL. The CDR3 has 16 amino acids.

In its sample, this clone was seen once. This chain uses TRBV11-2 with TRBJ2-1, with 7 bases matching TRBD2. Per the germline V gene, CDR1 is SGHAT and CDR2 is FQNNGV. The CDR3 totals 12 residues. Germline trimming cut 5 bases from V and 9 bases from J; bases unmatched to any gene: 4. The CDR3 bases are TGTGCCAGCAGCCTGGGGGGGTCTGAGCAGTTCTTC. Residues: CASSLGGSEQFF.

The CDR3 DNA follows: TGTGCCAGCAGCACCCGGACTAGCGGGATGATTCCCCCACAGTTCTTC. This sequence encodes CASSTRTSGMIPPQFF. This chain links TRBV11-2 with TRBJ2-1; 12 nucleotides align to TRBD2. The length of the CDR3 is 16 residues. Germline V gene data show CDR1 as SGHAT and CDR2 as FQNNGV. V dropped 5 bases and J dropped 13; count of bases not matched to a gene: 15.

The chain couples TRBV2 to TRBJ1-5; 7 nucleotides agree with TRBD1. V lost 7 bases and J lost 1; bases outside the gene matches: 7. Germline assignment: CDR1 SNHLY and CDR2 FYNNEI. The CDR3 is 15 residues long. The CDR3 DNA follows: TGTGCCAGCAACGCGGGACAGACGAGCAATCAGCCCCAGCATTTT. This gives the protein CASNAGQTSNQPQHF.

The CDR3 loop reads CASSQDQTGISGYTF. In DNA, the CDR3 is TGCGCCAGCAGCCAAGATCAGACAGGGATAAGTGGCTACACCTTC. This sequence joins TRBV4-3 and TRBJ1-2; 7 bases are a match to TRBD1. CDR3 length: 15 residues. CDR1 LGHNA and CDR2 YSLEER come from the germline V gene. Trimming removed 0 bases from V and 7 bases from J; junction bases left unmatched: 8.

The chain combines TRBV3-1 (or the pseudogene TRBV3-2) with TRBJ1-2; 7 bases line up with TRBD1. With 4 bases clipped from V and 4 bases from J, the junction kept 6 bases outside the gene matches. The CDR3 is 14 residues long. Per the germline V gene, CDR1 is LGHDT and CDR2 is YNNKEL (reference sequence). The CDR3 DNA reads as TGTGCCAGCAGCCGCGGACAGGAGAGCTATGGCTACACCTTC. This translates into CASSRGQESYGYTF.

This clone was recorded only once. V is TRBV27 and J is TRBJ2-3; the D is unclear. There are 15 residues in the CDR3. Germline assignment: CDR1 MNHEY and CDR2 SMNVEV (reference sequence). Trimming stripped 2 bases from V and 2 bases from J, with 11 bases between. DNA for the CDR3: TGTGCCAGCAGTTTAACGACACCCCCCACAGATACGCAGTATTTT. Its protein is CASSLTTPPTDTQYF.

This clone was counted once. The chain recombines TRBV6-5 with TRBJ1-3; D not resolved. V dropped 8 bases and J dropped 0 bases, with 11 bases sitting between them. Germline V gene sequence: CDR1 MNHEY, CDR2 SVGAGI. CDR3 length: 14 amino acids. The CDR3 coding sequence is TGTGCCAGCGGATCGGGGAGCTCTGGAAACACCATATATTTT. Translation: CASGSGSSGNTIYF.

V and J are TRBV6-5 and TRBJ2-1; 10 bases align to TRBD2. The germline V gene has CDR1 MNHEY and CDR2 SVGAGI. The CDR3 runs 15 residues. Germline trimming cut 6 bases from V and 3 bases from J; bases unmatched to any gene: 5. CDR3 region: CASRNGLAVYNEQFF. The CDR3 DNA reads as TGTGCCAGCAGAAACGGACTAGCGGTCTACAATGAGCAGTTCTTC.

The chain joins TRBV28 to TRBJ1-1; 7 bases fit TRBD1. V gave up 7 bases and J gave up 10 bases; unmatched junction bases: 9. Germline assignment: CDR1 MDHEN and CDR2 SYDVKM. The CDR3 is 12 residues long. The CDR3 protein is CASIGGQGGAFF. CDR3 nucleotides: TGTGCCAGCATAGGGGGCCAAGGGGGAGCTTTCTTT.

CDR3 sequence: CASSRGSDTQYF. The CDR3, as DNA: TGTGCCAGCAGCCGGGGGTCAGATACGCAGTATTTT. V usage is TRBV28 and J usage is TRBJ2-3; D is possibly TRBD2 (6 bases). The germline V and J ends were trimmed by 6 bases and 4 bases, with 8 bases remaining between them. CDR1 MDHEN and CDR2 SYDVKM come from the germline V gene. The CDR3 extends over 12 amino acids. Based on the CDR3 plus reference TRBV28 and TRBJ2-3, the full variable domain is DVKVTQSSRYLVKRTGEKVFLECVQDMDHENMFWYRQDPGLGLRLIYFSYDVKMKEKGDIPEGYSVSREKKERFSLILESASTNQTSMYLCASSRGSDTQYFGPGTRLTVL.

The V and J genes are TRBV7-2 and TRBJ1-1; possible D gene TRBD1, 5 bases. V dropped 3 bases and J dropped 1 base, with 9 bases sitting between them. The CDR3 loop spans 14 amino acids. Germline CDR1 SGHTA, CDR2 FQGNSA. The CDR3 protein is CASSFGRGNTEAFF. The CDR3 nucleotides are TGTGCCAGCAGCTTCGGGAGGGGGAACACTGAAGCTTTCTTT.

This clone was seen a handful of times. V usage is TRBV6-5 and J usage is TRBJ1-1, with D unclear. This CDR3 has 14 amino acids. Deletions cut 5 bases from V and 5 bases from J, with 15 bases between. Germline CDR1 is MNHEY and CDR2 is SVGAGI. Written as DNA, the CDR3 is TGTGCCAGCAGTCGAAACGGGATAAGGACTGAAGCTTTCTTT. This sequence encodes CASSRNGIRTEAFF.

The chain carries TRBV7-9 and TRBJ1-5; D not resolved. There are 16 residues in the CDR3. From germline, CDR1 is SEHNR and CDR2 FQNEAQ (reference sequence). V shed 2 bases and J shed 0 bases, with 11 bases lying between them. The CDR3 nucleotides read TGTGCCAGCAGCTTATGGACTGGCAGTAGCAATCAGCCCCAGCATTTT. This sequence encodes CASSLWTGSSNQPQHF.

V usage is TRBV21-1 and J usage is TRBJ2-7; the table's D call, TRBD2, has no DNA check behind it. TRBV21-1 corresponds to a pseudogene. The CDR3 sequence is 16 residues long. DNA of the CDR3: TGTGCCAGCAGCAAACCGGGACTAGCGGCTTCCTACGAGCAGTACTTC. This gives the protein CASSKPGLAASYEQYF.

The chain recombines TRBV28 with TRBJ1-5, with 9 bases identical to TRBD1. V shed 3 bases and J 1 base; nucleotides not matched to a gene: 13. In germline, CDR1 is MDHEN, CDR2 SYDVKM. The CDR3 spans 19 residues. The CDR3: CASSFLSRDRDSSNQPQHF. The CDR3 bases are TGTGCCAGCAGTTTTCTGTCCCGGGACAGGGACTCAAGCAATCAGCCCCAGCATTTT.

This clone was detected only once. The V call is TRBV6-4, the J call TRBJ2-3; TRBD2 matches 8 bases. Germline trimming cut 0 bases from V and 6 bases from J; bases unmatched to any gene: 8. Germline-derived CDR1 and CDR2 are MRHNA and SNTAGT. The CDR3 consists of 16 residues. The CDR3, as DNA: TGTGCCAGCAGTGACTCGTCGCGGGAGGAGGCGGATACGCAGTATTTT. This codes for CASSDSSREEADTQYF.

The chain couples TRBV7-8 to TRBJ1-2, with a weak D call TRBD1 (5 bases). Trimming removed 2 bases at V and 6 bases at J, with 16 bases between. The CDR3 extends over 15 amino acids. Germline values: CDR1 SGHVS, CDR2 FQNEAQ. The CDR3 reads CASSLSTGGADGYTF. The CDR3 DNA follows: TGTGCCAGCAGCTTAAGTACCGGCGGGGCAGATGGCTACACCTTC.

The rearrangement joins TRBV6-6 to TRBJ2-5; 14 bases align to TRBD2. With V trimmed by 5 bases and J by 5 bases, 13 bases remained unmatched. The CDR3 runs 18 residues. The germline gives CDR1 MNHNY, CDR2 SVGAGI (reference sequence). The CDR3 loop is CASSPRTSGRPFLETQYF. CDR3 nucleotides: TGTGCCAGCAGTCCACGGACTAGCGGGAGGCCATTCCTGGAGACCCAGTACTTC.

This chain links TRBV10-2 with TRBJ1-1, with D possibly TRBD1 on 5 matching bases. V gave up 2 bases and J gave up 5 bases, with 12 bases separating them. The V gene's germline CDR1 is WSHSY and CDR2 SAAADI. The CDR3 totals 14 residues. The CDR3 bases are TGCGCCAGCAGTGAGGGCAGGGTATCTACTGAAGCTTTCTTT. Its protein product is CASSEGRVSTEAFF.

The rearrangement joins TRBV6-5 to TRBJ1-5, with D uncertain. Trimming shortened V by 6 bases and J by 3 bases, and 12 bases separated the two germline ends. CDR3 length: 14 residues. Germline CDR1 is MNHEY and CDR2 is SVGAGI. The CDR3 loop reads CASRKERVNQPQHF. CDR3 coding DNA: TGTGCCAGCAGGAAAGAGAGGGTCAATCAGCCCCAGCATTTT.

CDR3 in DNA: TGTGCCAGCAGCTTATTGGCTAGCGGACCCACAGATACGCAGTATTTT. The encoded protein is CASSLLASGPTDTQYF. This chain connects TRBV7-9 to TRBJ2-3, with 7 bases aligning to TRBD2. Germline assignment: CDR1 SEHNR and CDR2 FQNEAQ (reference sequence). The CDR3 covers 16 residues. V shed 2 bases, J shed 2 bases, and the junction held 7 bases outside the gene matches.

The CDR3 DNA is TGTGCCAGCAGTTCCCCGCGACTCGGGGAAAAACTGTTTTTT. Protein sequence: CASSSPRLGEKLFF. The chain joins TRBV28 to TRBJ1-4, with D unresolved. Germline V lookup: CDR1 MDHEN, CDR2 SYDVKM. Trimming took 4 bases from V and 8 from J, leaving 14 bases between them. The length of the CDR3 is 14 residues.